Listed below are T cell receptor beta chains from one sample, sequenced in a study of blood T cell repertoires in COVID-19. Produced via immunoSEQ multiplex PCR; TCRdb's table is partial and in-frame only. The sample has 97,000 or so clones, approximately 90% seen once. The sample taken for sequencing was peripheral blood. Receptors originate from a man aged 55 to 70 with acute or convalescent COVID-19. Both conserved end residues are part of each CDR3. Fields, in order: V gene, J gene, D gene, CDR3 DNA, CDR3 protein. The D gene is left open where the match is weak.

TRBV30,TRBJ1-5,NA,TGTGCCTGGAGTGAGGGACAACTCGTGCTGGGCAATCAGCCCCAGCATTTT,CAWSEGQLVLGNQPQHF
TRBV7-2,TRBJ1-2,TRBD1,TGTGCCAGCAGCTTACGGCAGGGGGCTAATGGCTACACCTTC,CASSLRQGANGYTF
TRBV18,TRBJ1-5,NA,TGTGCCAGCTCAGATAAGGACAGAAATCAGCCCCAGCATTTT,CASSDKDRNQPQHF
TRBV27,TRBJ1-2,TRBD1,TGTGCCAGCAGGGACAGGGGTGACGGCTATGGCTACACCTTC,CASRDRGDGYGYTF
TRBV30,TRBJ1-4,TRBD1,TGTGCCTGGAGTGTGGGGACAGTTAATGAAAAACTGTTTTTT,CAWSVGTVNEKLFF
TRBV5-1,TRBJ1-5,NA,TGCGCCAGCAGCCCCGAGGGAGGAAATCAGCCCCAGCATTTT,CASSPEGGNQPQHF
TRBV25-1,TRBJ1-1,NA,TGTGCCAGCAGTGGCCGGTTGCACACTGAAGCTTTCTTT,CASSGRLHTEAFF
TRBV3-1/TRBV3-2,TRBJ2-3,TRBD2,TGTGCCAGCAGCCAAGATGGAGCGGGGAGGGGTAGCACAGATACGCAGTATTTT,CASSQDGAGRGSTDTQYF
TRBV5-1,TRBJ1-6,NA,TGCGCCAGCAGCTTGTTGGGCTCGGATGGTAATTCACCCCTCCACTTT,CASSLLGSDGNSPLHF
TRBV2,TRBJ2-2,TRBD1,TGTGCCAGCCATCCCGGGACAGCTTACACCGGGGAGCTGTTTTTT,CASHPGTAYTGELFF
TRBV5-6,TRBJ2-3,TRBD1,TGTGCCAGCAGCCCCAACTGGGGACAGGGGGTAGATACGCAGTATTTT,CASSPNWGQGVDTQYF
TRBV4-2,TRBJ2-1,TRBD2,TGTGCCAGCAGCCAGCTTAGCGGGGGGAAGAATGAGCAGTTCTTC,CASSQLSGGKNEQFF
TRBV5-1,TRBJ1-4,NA,TGCGCCAGCAGCTTGACAGGAGGGAGCGAAAAACTGTTTTTT,CASSLTGGSEKLFF
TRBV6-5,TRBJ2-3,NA,TGTGCCAGCAGTTACGGCAGAGAGGCCGGTACGCAGTATTTT,CASSYGREAGTQYF
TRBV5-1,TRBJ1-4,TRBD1,TGCGCCAGCAGCGTACAGACAGGGAGGCAAGGTGAAAAACTGTTTTTT,CASSVQTGRQGEKLFF
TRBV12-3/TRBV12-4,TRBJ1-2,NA,TGTGCCAGCACTTCAGGGGCTCATGGCTACACCTTC,CASTSGAHGYTF
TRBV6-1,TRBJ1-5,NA,TGTGCCAGCAGTGAAGCGCTTTTTCTCACAGGGACCCAGCATTTT,CASSEALFLTGTQHF